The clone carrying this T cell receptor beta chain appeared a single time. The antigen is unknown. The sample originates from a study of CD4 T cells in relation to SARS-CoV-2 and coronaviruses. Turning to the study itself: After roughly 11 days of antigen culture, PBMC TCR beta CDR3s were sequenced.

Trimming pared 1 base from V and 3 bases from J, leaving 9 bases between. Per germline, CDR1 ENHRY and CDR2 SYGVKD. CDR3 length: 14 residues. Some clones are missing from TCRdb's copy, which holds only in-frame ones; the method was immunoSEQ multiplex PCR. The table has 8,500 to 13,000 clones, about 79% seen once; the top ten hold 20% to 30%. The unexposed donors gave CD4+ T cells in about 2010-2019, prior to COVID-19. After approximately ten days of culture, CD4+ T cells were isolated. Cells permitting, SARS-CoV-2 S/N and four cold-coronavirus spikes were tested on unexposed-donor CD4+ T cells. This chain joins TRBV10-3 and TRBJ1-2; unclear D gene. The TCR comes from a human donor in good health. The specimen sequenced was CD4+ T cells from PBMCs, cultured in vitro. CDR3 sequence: CAISELGPDYGYTF. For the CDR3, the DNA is TGTGCCATCAGTGAGTTAGGCCCGGACTATGGCTACACCTTC.